This T cell receptor (beta chain) stems from a study of T cell responses to AZD1222 COVID-19 vaccine. Overall study: It was second doses at about 4 or about 12 weeks that were pooled.

Findings and caveats of the study: Recipients of two AZD1222 doses showed rising Spike-specific TCR breadth and depth. A reported finding is that nearly half of spike-specific TCRs target unmutated variant regions. Spike-wide coverage was observed for vaccine-associated CD4 TCRs, with dominant responses at 160-218 and 743-854.

This clone was counted a single time. Its target is unknown. Clones were sequenced by immunoSEQ multiplex PCR, and TCRdb holds only the in-frame ones, with some missing. The data show 150,000 to 190,000 clones, 90% seen once. The ends were cut back, 5 bases at V and 5 bases at J, with 20 bases in the middle. Germline V CDR1 and CDR2: SGHNT, YYREEE (reference sequence). This CDR3 is built from 16 residues. This TCR was recovered from an adult in good health. Sample: peripheral blood, taken on day 0 of AZD1222 vaccination. The V call is TRBV5-4, the J call TRBJ2-1, with D perhaps being TRBD1 or TRBD2 (5 bases each). CDR3 region: CASSPTWVRGDNEQFF. The CDR3 nucleotides read TGTGCCAGCAGTCCGACTTGGGTGAGAGGGGACAATGAGCAGTTCTTC. Full variable domain (outside the CDR3, taken from reference TRBV5-4 and TRBJ2-1): ETGVTQSPTHLIKTRGQQVTLRCSSQSGHNTVSWYQQALGQGPQFIFQYYREEENGRGNFPPRFSGLQFPNYSSELNVNALELDDSALYLCASSPTWVRGDNEQFFGPGTRLTVL.